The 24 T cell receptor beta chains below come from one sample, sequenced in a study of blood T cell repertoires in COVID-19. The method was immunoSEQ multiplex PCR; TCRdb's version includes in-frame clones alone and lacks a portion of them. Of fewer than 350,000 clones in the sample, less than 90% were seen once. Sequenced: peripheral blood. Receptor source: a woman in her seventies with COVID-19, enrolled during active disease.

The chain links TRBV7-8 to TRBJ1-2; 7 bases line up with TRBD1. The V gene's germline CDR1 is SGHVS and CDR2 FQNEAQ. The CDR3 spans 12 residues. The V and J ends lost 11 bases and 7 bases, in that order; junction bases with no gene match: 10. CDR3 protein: CASSDRAFGYTF. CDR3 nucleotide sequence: TGTGCCTCGTCCGACAGGGCTTTTGGCTACACCTTC.

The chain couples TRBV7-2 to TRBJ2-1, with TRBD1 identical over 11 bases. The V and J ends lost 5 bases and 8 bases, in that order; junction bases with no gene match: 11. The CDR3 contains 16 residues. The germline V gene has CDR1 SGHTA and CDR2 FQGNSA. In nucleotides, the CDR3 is TGTGCCAGCAGCCTAACCGGGACAGGGGGATACGATGAGCAGTTCTTC. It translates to CASSLTGTGGYDEQFF. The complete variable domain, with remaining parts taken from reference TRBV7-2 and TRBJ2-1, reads GAGVSQSPSNKVTEKGKDVELRCDPISGHTALYWYRQSLGQGLEFLIYFQGNSAPDKSGLPSDRFSAERTGGSVSTLTIQRTQQEDSAVYLCASSLTGTGGYDEQFFGPGTRLTVL.

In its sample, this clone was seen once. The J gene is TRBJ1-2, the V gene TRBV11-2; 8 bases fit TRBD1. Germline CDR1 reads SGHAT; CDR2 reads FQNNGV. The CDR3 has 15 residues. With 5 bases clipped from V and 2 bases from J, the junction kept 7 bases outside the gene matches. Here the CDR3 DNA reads TGTGCCAGCAGCGTCGGACAGGGCCTCAACTATGGCTACACCTTC. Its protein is CASSVGQGLNYGYTF.

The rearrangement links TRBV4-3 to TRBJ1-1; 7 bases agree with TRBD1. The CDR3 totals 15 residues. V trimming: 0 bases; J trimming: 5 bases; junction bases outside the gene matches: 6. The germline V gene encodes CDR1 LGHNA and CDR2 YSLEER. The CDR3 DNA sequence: TGCGCCAGCAGCCAAGACCCAGGGGGATGGACTGAAGCTTTCTTT. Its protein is CASSQDPGGWTEAFF.

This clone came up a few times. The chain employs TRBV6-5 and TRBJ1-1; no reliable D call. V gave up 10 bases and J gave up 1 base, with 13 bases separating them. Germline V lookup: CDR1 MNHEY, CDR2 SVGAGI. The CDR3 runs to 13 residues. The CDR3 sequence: CATRVGSNTEAFF. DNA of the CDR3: TGTGCCACCCGAGTCGGGTCGAACACTGAAGCTTTCTTT.

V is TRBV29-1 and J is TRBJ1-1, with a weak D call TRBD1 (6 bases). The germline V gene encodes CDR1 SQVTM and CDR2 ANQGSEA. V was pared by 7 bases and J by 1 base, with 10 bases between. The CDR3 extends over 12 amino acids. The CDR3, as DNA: TGCAGCGGGGGGCAGGGGAACACTGAAGCTTTCTTT. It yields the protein CSGGQGNTEAFF.

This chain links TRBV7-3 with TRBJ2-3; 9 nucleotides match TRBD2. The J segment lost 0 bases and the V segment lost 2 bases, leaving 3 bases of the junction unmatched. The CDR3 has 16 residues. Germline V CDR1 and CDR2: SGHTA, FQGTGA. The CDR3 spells CASSLSLAGSTDTQYF. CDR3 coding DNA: TGTGCCAGCAGCTTATCGCTAGCGGGGAGCACAGATACGCAGTATTTT.

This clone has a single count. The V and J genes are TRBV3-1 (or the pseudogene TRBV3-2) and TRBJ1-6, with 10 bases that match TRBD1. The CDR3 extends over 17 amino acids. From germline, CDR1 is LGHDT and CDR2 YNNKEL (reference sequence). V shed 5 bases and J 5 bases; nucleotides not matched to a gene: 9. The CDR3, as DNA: TGTGCCAGCAGCGGGAGGGACAGGGGACGGAATAATTCACCCCTCCACTTT. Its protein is CASSGRDRGRNNSPLHF.

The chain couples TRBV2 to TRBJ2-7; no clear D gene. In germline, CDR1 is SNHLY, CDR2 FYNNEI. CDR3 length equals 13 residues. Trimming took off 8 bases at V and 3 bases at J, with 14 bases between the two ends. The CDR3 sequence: CASQRDIHYEQYF. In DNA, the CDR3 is TGTGCCAGCCAACGAGACATCCACTACGAGCAGTACTTC. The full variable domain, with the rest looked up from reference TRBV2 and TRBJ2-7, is EPEVTQTPSHQVTQMGQEVILRCVPISNHLYFYWYRQILGQKVEFLVSFYNNEISEKSEIFDDQFSVERPDGSNFTLKIRSTKLEDSAMYFCASQRDIHYEQYFGPGTRLTVT.

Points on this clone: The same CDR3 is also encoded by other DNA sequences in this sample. CDR3 sequence reads: CASSLDRGNYGYTF. In DNA, the CDR3 is TGCGCCAGCAGCTTGGACAGGGGTAACTATGGCTACACCTTC. This chain uses TRBV5-1 with TRBJ1-2; 7 nucleotides align to TRBD1. This CDR3 comprises 14 residues. CDR1 and CDR2 from the germline V gene are SGHRS and YFSETQ. Trimming took 0 bases from V and 1 from J; bases not matched to a gene: 0.

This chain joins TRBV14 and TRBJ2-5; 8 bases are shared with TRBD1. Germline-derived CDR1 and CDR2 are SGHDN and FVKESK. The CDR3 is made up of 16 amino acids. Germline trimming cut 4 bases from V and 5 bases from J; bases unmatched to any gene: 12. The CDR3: CASSPMMDRVAETQYF. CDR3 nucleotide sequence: TGTGCCAGCAGCCCTATGATGGACAGGGTTGCTGAGACCCAGTACTTC.

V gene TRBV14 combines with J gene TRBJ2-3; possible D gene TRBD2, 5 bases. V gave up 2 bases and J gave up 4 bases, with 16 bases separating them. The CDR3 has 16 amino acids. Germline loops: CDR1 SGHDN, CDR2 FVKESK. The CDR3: CASSQLLEISSDTQYF. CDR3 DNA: TGTGCCAGCAGCCAATTACTAGAAATTTCGTCAGATACGCAGTATTTT.

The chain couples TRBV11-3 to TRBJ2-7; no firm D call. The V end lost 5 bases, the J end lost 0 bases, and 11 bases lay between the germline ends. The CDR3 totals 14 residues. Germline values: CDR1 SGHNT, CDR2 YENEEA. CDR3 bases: TGTGCCAGCAGCCCTCCGGGTCTCTCCTACGAGCAGTACTTC. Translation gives CASSPPGLSYEQYF.

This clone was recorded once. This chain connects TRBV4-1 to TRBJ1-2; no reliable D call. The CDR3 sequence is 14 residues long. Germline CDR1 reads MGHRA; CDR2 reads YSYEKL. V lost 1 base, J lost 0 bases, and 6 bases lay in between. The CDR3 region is CASSQGTANYGYTF. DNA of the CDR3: TGCGCCAGCAGCCAAGGAACGGCTAACTATGGCTACACCTTC.

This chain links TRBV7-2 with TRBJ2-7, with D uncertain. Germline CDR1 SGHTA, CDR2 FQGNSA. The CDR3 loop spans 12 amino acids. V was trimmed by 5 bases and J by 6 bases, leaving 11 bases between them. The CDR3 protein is CASSPPFGEQYF. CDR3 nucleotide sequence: TGTGCCAGCAGCCCCCCCTTCGGCGAGCAGTACTTC.

DNA of the CDR3: TGCAGCGTTGCAGGACAGATCACCGGGGAGCTGTTTTTT. It yields the protein CSVAGQITGELFF. The V gene is TRBV29-1, the J gene TRBJ2-2; perhaps TRBD1 as D (6 bases). The length of the CDR3 is 13 residues. The germline V gene encodes CDR1 SQVTM and CDR2 ANQGSEA. V lost 4 bases, J lost 4 bases, and 10 bases lay in between.

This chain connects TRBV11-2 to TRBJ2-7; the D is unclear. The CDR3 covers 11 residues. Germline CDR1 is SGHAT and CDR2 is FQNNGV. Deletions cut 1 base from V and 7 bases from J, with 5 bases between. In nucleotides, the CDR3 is TGTGCCAGCAGCTTAGGAGAAGAGCAGTACTTC. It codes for CASSLGEEQYF.

CDR3 DNA: TGTGCCAGCAGCAATGGGAGGGCCTGGGAGCAGTACTTC. It specifies CASSNGRAWEQYF. The chain combines TRBV5-6 with TRBJ2-7; TRBD2 matches 7 bases. This CDR3 spans 13 amino acids. Trimming cost V 4 bases and J 7 bases; bases outside gene matches: 8. Germline V CDR1 and CDR2: SGHDT, YYEEEE.

The CDR3 here is CAWSPGVDGSYEQYF. The CDR3, as DNA: TGTGCCTGGAGTCCAGGGGTGGACGGTTCCTACGAGCAGTACTTC. V is TRBV30 and J is TRBJ2-7; D is perhaps TRBD1 (6 bases). This CDR3 contains 15 residues. Between the trimmed V and J ends, which lost 2 bases and 1 base, there was a span of 15 bases. Germline CDR1 GTSNPN, CDR2 SVGIG (reference sequence).

The CDR3 sequence: CASSYSSGNSPLHF. The CDR3 nucleotides are TGTGCCAGCAGTTACTCGTCGGGAAATTCACCCCTCCACTTT. This chain connects TRBV6-2 or TRBV6-3 to TRBJ1-6; D is ambiguous. Trimming pared 0 bases from V and 7 bases from J, leaving 7 bases between. The CDR3 contains 14 residues. Germline CDR1 MNHEY, CDR2 SVGEGT.

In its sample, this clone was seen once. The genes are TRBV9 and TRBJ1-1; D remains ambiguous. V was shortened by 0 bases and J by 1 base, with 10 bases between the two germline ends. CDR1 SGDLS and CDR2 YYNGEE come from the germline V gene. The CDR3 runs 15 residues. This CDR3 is CASSVEVHPNTEAFF. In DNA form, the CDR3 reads TGTGCCAGCAGCGTAGAAGTACACCCGAACACTGAAGCTTTCTTT.

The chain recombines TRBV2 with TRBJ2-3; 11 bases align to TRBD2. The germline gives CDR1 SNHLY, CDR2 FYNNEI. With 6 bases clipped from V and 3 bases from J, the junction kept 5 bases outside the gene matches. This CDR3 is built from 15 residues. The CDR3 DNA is TGTGCCAGCAGCCCTAGCGGGGGGCCTACAGATACGCAGTATTTT. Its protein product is CASSPSGGPTDTQYF.

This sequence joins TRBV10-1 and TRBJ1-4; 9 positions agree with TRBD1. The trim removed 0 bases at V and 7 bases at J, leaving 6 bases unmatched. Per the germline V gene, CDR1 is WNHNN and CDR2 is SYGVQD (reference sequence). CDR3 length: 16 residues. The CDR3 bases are TGCGCCAGCAGTGAGTCCGGGACAGGGACCTTTGAAAAACTGTTTTTT. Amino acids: CASSESGTGTFEKLFF.

The CDR3 coding sequence is TGTGCCACCAGTGACCCGACAGGGATGGAGACCCAGTACTTC. Protein product: CATSDPTGMETQYF. V usage is TRBV24-1 and J usage is TRBJ2-5; 7 bases line up with TRBD1. Germline-derived CDR1 and CDR2 are KGHDR and SFDVKD. With V trimmed by 4 bases and J by 5 bases, 6 bases remained unmatched. This CDR3 has 14 residues.